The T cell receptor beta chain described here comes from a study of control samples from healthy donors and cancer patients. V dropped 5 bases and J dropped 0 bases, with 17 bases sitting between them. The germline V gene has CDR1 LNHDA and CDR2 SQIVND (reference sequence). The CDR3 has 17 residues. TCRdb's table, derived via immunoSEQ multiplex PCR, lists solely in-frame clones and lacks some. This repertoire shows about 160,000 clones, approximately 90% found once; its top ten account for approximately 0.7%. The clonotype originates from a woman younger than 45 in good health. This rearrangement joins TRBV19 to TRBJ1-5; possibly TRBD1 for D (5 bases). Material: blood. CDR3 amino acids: CASSDNLRGHSNQPQHF. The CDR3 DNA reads TGTGCCAGTAGTGATAATCTTAGGGGCCATAGCAATCAGCCCCAGCATTTT. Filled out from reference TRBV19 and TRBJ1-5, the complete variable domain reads DGGITQSPKYLFRKEGQNVTLSCEQNLNHDAMYWYRQDPGQGLRLIYYSQIVNDFQKGDIAEGYSVSREKKESFPLTVTSAQKNPTAFYLCASSDNLRGHSNQPQHFGDGTRLSIL.